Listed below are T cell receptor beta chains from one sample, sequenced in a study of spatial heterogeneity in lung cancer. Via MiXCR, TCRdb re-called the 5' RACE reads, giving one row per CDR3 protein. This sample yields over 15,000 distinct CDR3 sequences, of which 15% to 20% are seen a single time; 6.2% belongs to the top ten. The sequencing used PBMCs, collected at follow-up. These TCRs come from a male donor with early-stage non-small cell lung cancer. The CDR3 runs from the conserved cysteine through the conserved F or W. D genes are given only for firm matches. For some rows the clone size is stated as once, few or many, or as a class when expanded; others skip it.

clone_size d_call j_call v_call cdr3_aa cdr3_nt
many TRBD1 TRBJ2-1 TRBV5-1 CASSLGGTEQFF TGCGCCAGCAGCTTAGGGGGCACTGAGCAGTTCTTC
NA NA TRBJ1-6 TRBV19 CASSSREYNSPLHF TGTGCCAGTAGTTCCCGGGAGTATAATTCACCCCTCCACTTT
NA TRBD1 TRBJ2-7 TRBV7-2 CASSKQGAVYEQYF TGTGCCAGCAGCAAACAGGGGGCGGTCTACGAGCAGTACTTC
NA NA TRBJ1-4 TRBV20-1 CSASRTGFTNEKLFF TGCAGTGCTAGCCGAACAGGGTTTACTAATGAAAAACTGTTTTTT
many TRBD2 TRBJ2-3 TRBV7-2 CASSLAVPGLPIWYF TGTGCCAGCAGCTTAGCGGTCCCGGGACTACCCATATGGTATTTT
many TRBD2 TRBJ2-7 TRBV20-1 CSARALLLAGGSYEQYF TGCAGTGCTAGGGCCCTCCTCCTAGCGGGGGGCTCCTACGAGCAGTACTTC
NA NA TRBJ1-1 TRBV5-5 CASSLEFGGKSYTEAFF TGTGCCAGCAGCTTGGAATTCGGGGGAAAGTCGTACACTGAAGCTTTCTTT
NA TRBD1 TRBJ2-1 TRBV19 CASSIDRRQGGISSYNEQFF TGTGCCAGTAGTATAGATCGCCGACAGGGGGGTATAAGCTCCTACAATGAGCAGTTCTTC
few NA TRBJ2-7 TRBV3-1 CASSQEVEQYF TGTGCCAGCAGCCAAGAGGTCGAGCAGTACTTC
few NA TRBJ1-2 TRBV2 CASSDLSNYGYTF TGTGCCAGCAGTGATCTCAGTAACTATGGCTACACCTTC
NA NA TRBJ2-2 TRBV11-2 CASSFGPDTGELFF TGTGCCAGCAGCTTTGGACCAGACACCGGGGAGCTGTTTTTT
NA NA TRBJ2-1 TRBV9 CASSSSDMGNEQFF TGTGCCAGCAGCTCTAGCGACATGGGGAATGAGCAGTTCTTC
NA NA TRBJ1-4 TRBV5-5 CASSLEAGRGEKLFF TGTGCCAGCAGCTTGGAGGCAGGGCGGGGAGAAAAACTGTTTTTT
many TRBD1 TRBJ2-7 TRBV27 CASSLSTGTSYEQYF TGTGCCAGCAGTTTATCGACAGGGACGTCCTACGAGCAGTACTTC
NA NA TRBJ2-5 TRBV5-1 CASSLEEGVAVIQETQYF TGCGCCAGCAGCCTGGAGGAGGGGGTGGCTGTGATCCAAGAGACCCAGTACTTC
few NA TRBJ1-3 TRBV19 CASSTTLIPAGNTIYF TGTGCCAGTAGTACCACCCTCATCCCTGCTGGAAACACCATATATTTT
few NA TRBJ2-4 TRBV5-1 CASSLAVGAAKNIQYF TGCGCCAGCAGCTTGGCCGTCGGGGCAGCCAAAAACATTCAGTACTTC
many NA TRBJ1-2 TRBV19 CASSTSWTRNYGYTF TGTGCCAGTAGTACCTCCTGGACAAGGAACTATGGCTACACCTTC
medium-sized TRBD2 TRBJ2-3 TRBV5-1 CASRSPVRLAGGDETDTQYF TGCGCCAGCAGATCCCCGGTCCGACTAGCGGGGGGAGACGAAACAGATACGCAGTATTTT
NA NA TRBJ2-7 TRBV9 CASSEAAGAYEQYF TGTGCCAGCAGCGAAGCGGCAGGGGCCTACGAGCAGTACTTC
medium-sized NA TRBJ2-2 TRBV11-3 CASSLGGAHTGELFF TGTGCCAGCAGCTTAGGTGGCGCCCACACCGGGGAGCTGTTTTTT
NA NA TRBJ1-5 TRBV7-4 CASSLAQVNQPQHF TGTGCCAGCAGCTTAGCCCAGGTAAATCAGCCCCAGCATTTT
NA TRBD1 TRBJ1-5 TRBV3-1 CASSQRTGLQPQHF TGTGCCAGCAGCCAAAGGACAGGGCTTCAGCCCCAGCATTTT
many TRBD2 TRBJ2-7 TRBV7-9 CASSSTSGGGSYEQYF TGTGCCAGCAGCTCGACTAGCGGGGGGGGCTCCTACGAGCAGTACTTC
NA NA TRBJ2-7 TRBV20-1 CSARGYFRAGGSKISPNEQYF TGCAGTGCTAGAGGATACTTCAGGGCTGGCGGCTCTAAGATCTCCCCCAACGAGCAGTACTTC
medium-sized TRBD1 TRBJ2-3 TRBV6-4 CASSVKGAIADTQYF TGTGCCAGCAGTGTTAAGGGGGCGATTGCAGATACGCAGTATTTT
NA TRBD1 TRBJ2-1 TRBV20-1 CSARDPETGGYNEQFF TGCAGTGCTAGAGACCCGGAGACAGGGGGATACAATGAGCAGTTCTTC
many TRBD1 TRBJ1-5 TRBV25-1 CASSRDRDGNQPQHF TGTGCCAGCAGTCGAGACAGGGACGGCAATCAGCCCCAGCATTTT
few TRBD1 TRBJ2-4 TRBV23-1 CASSQSARGDGQGTPYF TGCGCCAGCAGTCAAAGCGCACGAGGCGACGGACAGGGAACACCTTACTTC
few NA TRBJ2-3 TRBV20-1 CSRKGLAAGDTQYF TGCAGTAGGAAGGGACTCGCGGCCGGAGATACGCAGTATTTT
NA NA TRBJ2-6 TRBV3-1 CASSQGVGGSYLSGVNVLTF TGTGCCAGCAGCCAAGGAGTTGGGGGGAGTTACCTCTCTGGGGTCAACGTCCTGACTTTC
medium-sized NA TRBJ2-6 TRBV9 CASSVDANVLTF TGTGCCAGCAGCGTAGACGCCAACGTCCTGACTTTC
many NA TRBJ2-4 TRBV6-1 CASSEQGTTNIQYF TGTGCCAGCAGTGAACAGGGGACTACTAACATTCAGTACTTC
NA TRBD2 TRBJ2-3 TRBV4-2 CASSRAASGGRTDTQYF TGTGCCAGCAGCCGCGCGGCGAGCGGGGGACGCACAGATACGCAGTATTTT
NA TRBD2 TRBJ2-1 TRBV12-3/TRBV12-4 CASRPTSGGGHEQFF TGTGCCAGCAGACCTACTAGCGGGGGAGGGCATGAGCAGTTCTTC
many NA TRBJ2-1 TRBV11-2 CASSLVDEQFF TGTGCCAGCAGCTTAGTAGATGAGCAGTTCTTC
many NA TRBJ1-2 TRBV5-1 CASSLEGDGYGYTF TGCGCCAGCAGCCTTGAGGGGGACGGCTATGGCTACACCTTC
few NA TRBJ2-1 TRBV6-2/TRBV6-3 CASSRTDTLISGQFF TGTGCCAGCAGTCGTACCGACACACTAATAAGTGGGCAGTTCTTC
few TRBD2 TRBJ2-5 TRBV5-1 CASSLVPSGLRETQYF TGCGCCAGCAGCTTGGTTCCTAGCGGCCTGCGAGAGACCCAGTACTTC
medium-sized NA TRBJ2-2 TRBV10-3 CAIKKSSQSTGELFF TGTGCCATCAAGAAGTCTTCACAATCCACCGGGGAGCTGTTTTTT
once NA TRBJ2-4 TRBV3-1 CASSPPSGGLAKNIQYF TGTGCCAGCAGCCCCCCTTCCGGGGGCCTAGCCAAAAACATTCAGTACTTC
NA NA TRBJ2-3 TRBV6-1 CASSEALLGSDTQYF TGTGCCAGCAGTGAAGCGCTCCTTGGATCCGATACGCAGTATTTT
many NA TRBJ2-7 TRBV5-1 CASSLGGNSYEQYF TGCGCCAGCAGCTTGGGGGGAAACTCCTACGAGCAGTACTTC
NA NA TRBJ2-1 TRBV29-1 CSVYGLYDEQFF TGCAGCGTTTATGGACTATACGATGAGCAGTTCTTC
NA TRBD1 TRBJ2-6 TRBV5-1 CASSLAPDRSSSGANVLTF TGCGCCAGCAGCTTGGCCCCGGACAGGTCGAGCTCTGGGGCCAACGTCCTGACTTTC
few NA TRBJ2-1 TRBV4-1 CASSPRSGVIYNEQFF TGCGCCAGCAGCCCACGATCCGGCGTTATCTACAATGAGCAGTTCTTC
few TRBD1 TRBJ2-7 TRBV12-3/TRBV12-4 CASTSLFPGQVFGEQYF TGTGCCAGCACCTCACTTTTTCCGGGACAGGTTTTCGGCGAGCAGTACTTC
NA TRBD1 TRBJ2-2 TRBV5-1 CASSPRTGANTGELFF TGCGCCAGCAGCCCCCGGACAGGGGCGAACACCGGGGAGCTGTTTTTT
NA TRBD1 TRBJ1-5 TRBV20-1 CSARGQGMEQPQHF TGCAGTGCTAGAGGACAGGGGATGGAACAGCCCCAGCATTTT
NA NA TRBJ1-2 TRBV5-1 CASSLDAVGYTF TGCGCCAGCAGCTTGGACGCGGTGGGCTACACCTTC
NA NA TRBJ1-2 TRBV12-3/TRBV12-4 CASSSAPRLTNYGYTF TGTGCCAGCAGCTCCGCACCCCGACTGACCAACTATGGCTACACCTTC
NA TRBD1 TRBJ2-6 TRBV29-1 CSVGFPGQRRSGANVLTF TGCAGCGTTGGGTTTCCGGGACAGAGACGCTCTGGGGCCAACGTCCTGACTTTC